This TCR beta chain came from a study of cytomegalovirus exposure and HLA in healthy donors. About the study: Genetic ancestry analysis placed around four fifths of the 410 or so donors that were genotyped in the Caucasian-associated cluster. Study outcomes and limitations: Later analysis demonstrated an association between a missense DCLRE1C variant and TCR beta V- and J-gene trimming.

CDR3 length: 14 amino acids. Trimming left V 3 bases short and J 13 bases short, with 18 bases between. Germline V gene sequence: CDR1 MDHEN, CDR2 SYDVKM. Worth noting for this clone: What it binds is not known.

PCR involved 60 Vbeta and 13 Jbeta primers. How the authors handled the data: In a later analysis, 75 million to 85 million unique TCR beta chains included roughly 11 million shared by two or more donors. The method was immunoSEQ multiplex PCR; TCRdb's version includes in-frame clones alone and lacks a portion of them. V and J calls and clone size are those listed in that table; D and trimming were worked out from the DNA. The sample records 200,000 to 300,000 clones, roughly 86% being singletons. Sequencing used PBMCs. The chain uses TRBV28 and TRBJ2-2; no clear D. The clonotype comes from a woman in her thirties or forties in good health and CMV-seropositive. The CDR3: CASSLTSSGSRLFF. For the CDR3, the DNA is TGTGCCAGCAGTTTGACATCTTCCGGCAGTCGGCTGTTTTTT.